This is a list of T cell receptor beta chains from one sample in a study of graft-versus-host responses after intestinal transplantation. Assay: immunoSEQ multiplex PCR; the TCRdb copy retains only in-frame clones and omits some. The sample shows about 78,000 clones, over 75% of them seen only once. For these receptors, no antigen is known. The sample here was unstimulated CD8+ T cells sorted from spleen or lymph node cells, taken before transplant. The receptors were gathered from a human donor who was the organ donor for an intestinal transplant. CDR3s include the opening cysteine and the closing phenylalanine or tryptophan. D genes are given only for firm matches. Clone sizes are given selectively: once, few, many, or a class where the clone is expanded.

D gene: NA; J gene: TRBJ1-1; V gene: TRBV9; clone size: NA; CDR3 DNA: TGTGCCAGCAGTACTCCGGGGAACACTGAAGCTTTCTTT; CDR3 protein: CASSTPGNTEAFF
D gene: NA; J gene: TRBJ2-3; V gene: TRBV9; clone size: NA; CDR3 DNA: TGTGCCAGCAGCGTCGGATTTGGGGATACGCAGTATTTT; CDR3 protein: CASSVGFGDTQYF
D gene: NA; J gene: TRBJ2-5; V gene: TRBV23-1; clone size: NA; CDR3 DNA: TGCGCCAGCAGTCAATCGAGCTTAGGAGAGACCCAGTACTTC; CDR3 protein: CASSQSSLGETQYF
D gene: NA; J gene: TRBJ2-1; V gene: TRBV7-9; clone size: NA; CDR3 DNA: TGTGCCAGCAGCCCGACTAGTTACAATGAGCAGTTCTTC; CDR3 protein: CASSPTSYNEQFF
D gene: NA; J gene: TRBJ2-7; V gene: TRBV6-1; clone size: NA; CDR3 DNA: TGTGCCAGCAGCTCTATGGGACCGGAGCAGTACTTC; CDR3 protein: CASSSMGPEQYF
D gene: NA; J gene: TRBJ2-7; V gene: TRBV9; clone size: NA; CDR3 DNA: TGTGCCAGCAGCGCGGGGAATGAGCAGTACTTC; CDR3 protein: CASSAGNEQYF
D gene: NA; J gene: TRBJ2-5; V gene: TRBV4-2; clone size: NA; CDR3 DNA: TGTGCCAGCAGCCAAGATTGGGGGGAAGAGACCCAGTACTTC; CDR3 protein: CASSQDWGEETQYF
D gene: NA; J gene: TRBJ2-1; V gene: TRBV7-9; clone size: NA; CDR3 DNA: TGTGCCAGCAGCTTAGGACAGGCCCAGGGTGAGCAGTTCTTC; CDR3 protein: CASSLGQAQGEQFF
D gene: NA; J gene: TRBJ2-2; V gene: TRBV6-4; clone size: NA; CDR3 DNA: TGTGCCAGCAGTGACTCGAACGGGGCCGGGGAGCTGTTTTTT; CDR3 protein: CASSDSNGAGELFF
D gene: NA; J gene: TRBJ1-2; V gene: TRBV19; clone size: NA; CDR3 DNA: TGTGCCAGTAGTAACGGAAGGGCCATCCGGATGGAGAACTATGGCTACACCTTC; CDR3 protein: CASSNGRAIRMENYGYTF
D gene: NA; J gene: TRBJ1-2; V gene: TRBV7-9; clone size: NA; CDR3 DNA: TGTGCCAGCAGCTCCAGAAAGGCTAACTATGGCTACACCTTC; CDR3 protein: CASSSRKANYGYTF
D gene: NA; J gene: TRBJ2-7; V gene: TRBV28; clone size: few; CDR3 DNA: TGTGCCAGCAGGCCGGCGGGCATGAACTACGAGCAGTACTTC; CDR3 protein: CASRPAGMNYEQYF
D gene: NA; J gene: TRBJ1-1; V gene: TRBV5-1; clone size: NA; CDR3 DNA: TGCGCCAGCAGCTTGGATTCAGGGTCGAACACTGAAGCTTTCTTT; CDR3 protein: CASSLDSGSNTEAFF
D gene: TRBD1; J gene: TRBJ1-2; V gene: TRBV28; clone size: NA; CDR3 DNA: TGTGCCAGCAGTTCCCCCTCCGGGACAGTTAACTATGGCTACACCTTC; CDR3 protein: CASSSPSGTVNYGYTF
D gene: NA; J gene: TRBJ1-2; V gene: TRBV2; clone size: NA; CDR3 DNA: TGTGCCAGCACTCAAGGGCCTGGTGGGACACCGGATGGCTACACCTTC; CDR3 protein: CASTQGPGGTPDGYTF
D gene: NA; J gene: TRBJ2-1; V gene: TRBV9; clone size: NA; CDR3 DNA: TGTGCCAGCAGCGTATTAAAGGGGTGGACATCTGAGCAGTTCTTC; CDR3 protein: CASSVLKGWTSEQFF
D gene: TRBD1; J gene: TRBJ1-1; V gene: TRBV9; clone size: NA; CDR3 DNA: TGTGCCAGCAGCAGGGGGCCGATGTACACTGAAGCTTTCTTT; CDR3 protein: CASSRGPMYTEAFF
D gene: TRBD1; J gene: TRBJ1-5; V gene: TRBV19; clone size: NA; CDR3 DNA: TGTGCCAGTACCCGAGACAGGGGAATTCAGCCCCAGCATTTT; CDR3 protein: CASTRDRGIQPQHF
D gene: TRBD2; J gene: TRBJ2-1; V gene: TRBV7-3; clone size: NA; CDR3 DNA: TGTGCCAGCAGCTTATTGGGAGGGCAATACAATGAGCAGTTCTTC; CDR3 protein: CASSLLGGQYNEQFF
D gene: TRBD1; J gene: TRBJ2-7; V gene: TRBV7-9; clone size: NA; CDR3 DNA: TGTGCCAGCAGCTCTAAAGGGACAGCCGTCTCCTACGAGCAGTACTTC; CDR3 protein: CASSSKGTAVSYEQYF
D gene: NA; J gene: TRBJ1-2; V gene: TRBV29-1; clone size: NA; CDR3 DNA: TGCAGCGTTGTTTTCAGCCGAGATGGCTACACCTTC; CDR3 protein: CSVVFSRDGYTF
D gene: NA; J gene: TRBJ1-1; V gene: TRBV6-5; clone size: NA; CDR3 DNA: TGTGCCAGCAGTAAGGGGAACACTGAAGCTTTCTTT; CDR3 protein: CASSKGNTEAFF
D gene: NA; J gene: TRBJ1-4; V gene: TRBV4-1; clone size: NA; CDR3 DNA: TGCGCCAGCAGCCAAGCCTCCGGGGGTAGTGAAAAACTGTTTTTT; CDR3 protein: CASSQASGGSEKLFF
D gene: NA; J gene: TRBJ1-2; V gene: TRBV27; clone size: NA; CDR3 DNA: TGTGCCAGCCGGGAAGCGGGGTCCCTTTATGGCTACACCTTC; CDR3 protein: CASREAGSLYGYTF
D gene: NA; J gene: TRBJ1-1; V gene: TRBV9; clone size: NA; CDR3 DNA: TGTGCCAGCAGCCCAATCACCTGGAATGAAGCTTTCTTT; CDR3 protein: CASSPITWNEAFF
D gene: NA; J gene: TRBJ1-2; V gene: TRBV29-1; clone size: NA; CDR3 DNA: TGCAGCGTTTTCCTGGGTTATGGCTACACCTTC; CDR3 protein: CSVFLGYGYTF
D gene: NA; J gene: TRBJ1-5; V gene: TRBV4-1; clone size: NA; CDR3 DNA: TGCGCCAGCAGCCAAGGGACAGACAATCAGCCCCAGCATTTT; CDR3 protein: CASSQGTDNQPQHF
D gene: NA; J gene: TRBJ2-7; V gene: TRBV6-5; clone size: NA; CDR3 DNA: TGTGCCAGCAGTCCCGAGCCGTTTGGGACCTACGAGCAGTACTTC; CDR3 protein: CASSPEPFGTYEQYF
D gene: TRBD1; J gene: TRBJ2-7; V gene: TRBV29-1; clone size: NA; CDR3 DNA: TGCAGCGTTGAAGAACGGACAGGGTTTTCCTACGAGCAGTACTTC; CDR3 protein: CSVEERTGFSYEQYF
D gene: NA; J gene: TRBJ1-2; V gene: TRBV27; clone size: NA; CDR3 DNA: TGTGCCAGCAGCGTTACGGGGGGCGGTAATGGCTACACCTTC; CDR3 protein: CASSVTGGGNGYTF
D gene: NA; J gene: TRBJ2-3; V gene: TRBV5-1; clone size: NA; CDR3 DNA: TGCGCCAGCAGCTTGGAACCAGGGGAAGATACGCAGTATTTT; CDR3 protein: CASSLEPGEDTQYF
D gene: NA; J gene: TRBJ2-3; V gene: TRBV9; clone size: NA; CDR3 DNA: TGTGCCAGCAGCGTAGCTACCTGGGAACAGGGAGGCAAATCAGATACGCAGTATTTT; CDR3 protein: CASSVATWEQGGKSDTQYF
D gene: NA; J gene: TRBJ2-2; V gene: TRBV5-1; clone size: NA; CDR3 DNA: TGCGCCAGCAGCTCCCCGGCGGGACCGGGATTCACCGGGGAGCTGTTTTTT; CDR3 protein: CASSSPAGPGFTGELFF
D gene: NA; J gene: TRBJ2-7; V gene: TRBV28; clone size: NA; CDR3 DNA: TGTGCCAGCAGTTTATGGGGGGGCGGCAGCTACGAGCAGTACTTC; CDR3 protein: CASSLWGGGSYEQYF
D gene: NA; J gene: TRBJ2-7; V gene: TRBV5-4; clone size: NA; CDR3 DNA: TGTGCCAGCAGCCTGGACAGATACGAGCAGTACTTC; CDR3 protein: CASSLDRYEQYF
D gene: NA; J gene: TRBJ1-1; V gene: TRBV30; clone size: NA; CDR3 DNA: TGTGCCTGGAGTGTACGTAGGGGAAAGTTTATGAACACTGAAGCTTTCTTT; CDR3 protein: CAWSVRRGKFMNTEAFF
D gene: NA; J gene: TRBJ1-2; V gene: TRBV5-1; clone size: NA; CDR3 DNA: TGCGCCAGCGGGGGGCTCCCTCGACAGGATTCTAACTATGGCTACACCTTC; CDR3 protein: CASGGLPRQDSNYGYTF
D gene: NA; J gene: TRBJ1-1; V gene: TRBV7-6; clone size: NA; CDR3 DNA: TGTGCCAGCAGCTTCACAGCGGAGGCAGACACTGAAGCTTTCTTT; CDR3 protein: CASSFTAEADTEAFF
D gene: NA; J gene: TRBJ1-1; V gene: TRBV7-2; clone size: once; CDR3 DNA: TGTGCCAGCAGCTGGGGACCGGGACTGAACACTGAAGCTTTCTTT; CDR3 protein: CASSWGPGLNTEAFF
D gene: NA; J gene: TRBJ2-7; V gene: TRBV27; clone size: once; CDR3 DNA: TGTGCCAGCAGTAGCGCCTCCGGGGTCGAGCAGTACTTC; CDR3 protein: CASSSASGVEQYF
D gene: NA; J gene: TRBJ2-4; V gene: TRBV11-2; clone size: NA; CDR3 DNA: TGTGCCAGCAGCCCCCGATCGGGAGAAGAAAACATTCAGTACTTC; CDR3 protein: CASSPRSGEENIQYF
D gene: TRBD1; J gene: TRBJ2-3; V gene: TRBV7-2; clone size: NA; CDR3 DNA: TGTGCCAGCAGCTTGCAGGGGGCAACAGATACGCAGTATTTT; CDR3 protein: CASSLQGATDTQYF
D gene: TRBD1; J gene: TRBJ1-6; V gene: TRBV28; clone size: NA; CDR3 DNA: TGTGCCAGCAGTTCCTGGACAGGGGCGCCGAGCTCCTATAATTCACCCCTCCACTTT; CDR3 protein: CASSSWTGAPSSYNSPLHF
D gene: NA; J gene: TRBJ1-1; V gene: TRBV2; clone size: NA; CDR3 DNA: TGTGCCAGCGGTGAAGTAACAGGGAGCGGGACGGGCACTGAAGCTTTCTTT; CDR3 protein: CASGEVTGSGTGTEAFF
D gene: NA; J gene: TRBJ1-1; V gene: TRBV6-5; clone size: NA; CDR3 DNA: TGTGCCAGCAGGGGTTGGGCCAGCGAGGCTTTCTTT; CDR3 protein: CASRGWASEAFF
D gene: NA; J gene: TRBJ2-7; V gene: TRBV5-6; clone size: NA; CDR3 DNA: TGTGCCAGCAGCTTGGAAGTAGAATCCGAGCAGTACTTC; CDR3 protein: CASSLEVESEQYF
D gene: NA; J gene: TRBJ2-7; V gene: TRBV7-9; clone size: NA; CDR3 DNA: TGTGCCAGCAGCCGCGGATGGACATCAGGCGAGCAGTACTTC; CDR3 protein: CASSRGWTSGEQYF
D gene: NA; J gene: TRBJ2-7; V gene: TRBV7-9; clone size: NA; CDR3 DNA: TGTGCCAGCAGCCCCCCGCCCCCGACCATTTACGAGCAGTACTTC; CDR3 protein: CASSPPPPTIYEQYF